What follows are 3 T cell receptor beta chains derived from one specimen sequenced in a study of blood T cell repertoires in COVID-19. Using immunoSEQ multiplex PCR, the repertoire was profiled, and TCRdb retains in-frame clones only, with some absent. This sample carries about 400,000 clones, around 87% of them seen once, and the ten largest clones take approximately 1.9%. Sequenced: PBMCs or T cells enriched from blood (not recorded which). The receptor source for this set is a man between 40 and 49 years old in a cohort exposed to, infected with or recovered from COVID-19 (not recorded which).

The V call is TRBV3-1 (or the pseudogene TRBV3-2), the J call TRBJ1-3; D not certain. The CDR3 totals 11 residues. Germline CDR1 reads LGHDT; CDR2 reads YNNKEL (reference sequence). V was trimmed by 8 bases and J by 7 bases, leaving 9 bases between them. The CDR3 nucleotides are TGTGCCAGCGGTAACGAGAACACCATATATTTT. It yields the protein CASGNENTIYF.

The chain is built from TRBV5-8 and TRBJ2-1; 10 bases are shared with TRBD2. The trim removed 4 bases at V and 5 bases at J, leaving 9 bases unmatched. Germline values: CDR1 SGHTS, CDR2 YDEGEE. The CDR3 is 16 amino acids. CDR3 residues: CASSHISGRPHNEQFF. CDR3 nucleotide sequence: TGTGCCAGCAGCCATATTAGCGGGAGGCCCCACAATGAGCAGTTCTTC.

The J gene is TRBJ1-1, the V gene TRBV6-5; TRBD1 aligns across 8 bases. V gave up 5 bases and J gave up 5 bases; unmatched junction bases: 10. Per germline, CDR1 MNHEY and CDR2 SVGAGI. This CDR3 region has 15 residues. CDR3 loop: CASSLWTGPQTEAFF. The DNA of the CDR3 is TGTGCCAGCAGTCTGTGGACAGGGCCGCAAACTGAAGCTTTCTTT.